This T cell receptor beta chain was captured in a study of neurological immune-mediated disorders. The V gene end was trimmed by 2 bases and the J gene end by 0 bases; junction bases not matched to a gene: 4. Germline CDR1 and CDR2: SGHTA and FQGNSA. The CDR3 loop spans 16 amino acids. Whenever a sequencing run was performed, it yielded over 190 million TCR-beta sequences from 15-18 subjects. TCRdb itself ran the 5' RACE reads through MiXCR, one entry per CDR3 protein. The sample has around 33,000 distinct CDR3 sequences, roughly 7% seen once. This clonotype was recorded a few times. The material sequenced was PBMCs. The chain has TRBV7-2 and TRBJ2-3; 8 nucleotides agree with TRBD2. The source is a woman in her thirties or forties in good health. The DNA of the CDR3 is TGTGCCAGCAGCTTAAGGCCTAGCGGGAGCACAGATACGCAGTATTTT. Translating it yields CASSLRPSGSTDTQYF.